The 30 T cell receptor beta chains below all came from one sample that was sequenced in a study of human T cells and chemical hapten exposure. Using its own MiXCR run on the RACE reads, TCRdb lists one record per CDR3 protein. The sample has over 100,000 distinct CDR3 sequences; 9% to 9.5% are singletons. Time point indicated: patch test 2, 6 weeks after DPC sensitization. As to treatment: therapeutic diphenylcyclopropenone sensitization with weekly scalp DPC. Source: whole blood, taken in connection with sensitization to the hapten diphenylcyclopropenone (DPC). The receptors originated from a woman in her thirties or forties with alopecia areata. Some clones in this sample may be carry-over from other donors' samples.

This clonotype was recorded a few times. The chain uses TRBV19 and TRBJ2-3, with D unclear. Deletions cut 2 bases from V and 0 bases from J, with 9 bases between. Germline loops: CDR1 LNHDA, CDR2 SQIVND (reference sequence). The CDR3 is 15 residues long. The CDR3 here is CASSIRADSTDTQYF. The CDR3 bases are TGTGCCAGTAGTATACGGGCAGATAGCACAGATACGCAGTATTTT.

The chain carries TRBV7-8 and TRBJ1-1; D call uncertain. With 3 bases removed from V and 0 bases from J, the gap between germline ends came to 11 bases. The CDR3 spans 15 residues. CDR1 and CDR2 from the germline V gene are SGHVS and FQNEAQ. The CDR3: CASSFQTEMNTEAFF. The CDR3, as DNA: TGTGCCAGCAGCTTTCAAACAGAGATGAACACTGAAGCTTTCTTT.

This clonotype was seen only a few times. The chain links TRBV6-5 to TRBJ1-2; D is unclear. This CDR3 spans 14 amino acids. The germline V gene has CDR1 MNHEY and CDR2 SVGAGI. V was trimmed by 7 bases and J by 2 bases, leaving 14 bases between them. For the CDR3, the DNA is TGTGCCAGCAACCTTCATGGAGAAAACTATGGCTACACCTTC. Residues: CASNLHGENYGYTF.

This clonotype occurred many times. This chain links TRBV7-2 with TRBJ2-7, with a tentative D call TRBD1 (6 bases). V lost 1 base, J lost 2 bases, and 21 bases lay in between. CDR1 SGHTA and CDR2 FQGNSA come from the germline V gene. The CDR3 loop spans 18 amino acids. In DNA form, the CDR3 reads TGTGCCAGCAGCTTAGTCCCTCCAAGGCTAGACAGGACCTACGAGCAGTACTTC. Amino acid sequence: CASSLVPPRLDRTYEQYF.

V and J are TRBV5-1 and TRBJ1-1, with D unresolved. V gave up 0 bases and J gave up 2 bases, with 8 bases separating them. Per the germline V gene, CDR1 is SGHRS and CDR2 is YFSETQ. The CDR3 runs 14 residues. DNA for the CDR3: TGCGCCAGCAGCTTGGAACACTTAAACACTGAAGCTTTCTTT. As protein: CASSLEHLNTEAFF. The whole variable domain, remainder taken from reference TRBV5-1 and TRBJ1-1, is KAGVTQTPRYLIKTRGQQVTLSCSPISGHRSVSWYQQTPGQGLQFLFEYFSETQRNKGNFPGRFSGRQFSNSRSEMNVSTLELGDSALYLCASSLEHLNTEAFFGQGTRLTVV.

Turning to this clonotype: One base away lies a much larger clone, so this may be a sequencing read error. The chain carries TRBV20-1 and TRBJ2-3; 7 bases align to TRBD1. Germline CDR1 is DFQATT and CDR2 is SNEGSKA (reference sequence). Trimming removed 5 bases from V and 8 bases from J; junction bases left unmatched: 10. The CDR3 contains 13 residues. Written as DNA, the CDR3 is TGCAGTGCTTCAGGACAGGAAAGTGGTACGCAGTATTTT. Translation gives CSASGQESGTQYF.

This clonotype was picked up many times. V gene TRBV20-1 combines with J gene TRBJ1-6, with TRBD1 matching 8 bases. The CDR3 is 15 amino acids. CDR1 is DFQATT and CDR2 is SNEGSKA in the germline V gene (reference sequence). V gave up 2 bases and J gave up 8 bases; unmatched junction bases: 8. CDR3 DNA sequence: TGCAGTGCTAGAAGACAGGGGTTTTCGGATTCACCCCTCCACTTT. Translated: CSARRQGFSDSPLHF.

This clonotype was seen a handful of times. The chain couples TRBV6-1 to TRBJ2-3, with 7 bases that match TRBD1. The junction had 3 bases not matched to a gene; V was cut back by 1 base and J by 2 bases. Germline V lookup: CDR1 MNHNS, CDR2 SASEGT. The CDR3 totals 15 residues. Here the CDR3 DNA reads TGTGCCAGCAGTGAAGGGGGACAGTACACAGATACGCAGTATTTT. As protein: CASSEGGQYTDTQYF.

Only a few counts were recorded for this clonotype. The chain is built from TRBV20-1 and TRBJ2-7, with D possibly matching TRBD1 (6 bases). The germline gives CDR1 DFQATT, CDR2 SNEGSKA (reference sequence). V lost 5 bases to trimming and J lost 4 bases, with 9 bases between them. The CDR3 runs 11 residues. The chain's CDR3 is CSARTAYEQYF. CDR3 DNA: TGCAGTGCTCGGACAGCTTACGAGCAGTACTTC.

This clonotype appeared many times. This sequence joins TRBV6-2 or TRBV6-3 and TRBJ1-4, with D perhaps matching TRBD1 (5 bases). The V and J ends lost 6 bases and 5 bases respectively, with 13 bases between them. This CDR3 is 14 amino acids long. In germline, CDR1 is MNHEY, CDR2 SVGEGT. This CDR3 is CASRETGRNEKLFF. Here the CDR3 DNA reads TGTGCCAGCAGAGAGACGGGACGAAATGAAAAACTGTTTTTT.

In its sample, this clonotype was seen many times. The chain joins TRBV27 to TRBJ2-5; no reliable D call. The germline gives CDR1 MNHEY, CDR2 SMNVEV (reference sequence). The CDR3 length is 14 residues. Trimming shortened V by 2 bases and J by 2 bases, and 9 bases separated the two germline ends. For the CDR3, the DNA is TGTGCCAGCAGTTTAAGATCAGGTCAAGAGACCCAGTACTTC. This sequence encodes CASSLRSGQETQYF.

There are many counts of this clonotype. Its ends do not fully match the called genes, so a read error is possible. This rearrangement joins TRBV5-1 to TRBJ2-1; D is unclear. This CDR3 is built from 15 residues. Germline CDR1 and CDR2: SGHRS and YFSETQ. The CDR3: CASSLAPSSYNEQFF. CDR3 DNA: TGCGCCAGTAGCTTGGCGCCGAGCTCCTACAATGAGCAGTTCTTC.

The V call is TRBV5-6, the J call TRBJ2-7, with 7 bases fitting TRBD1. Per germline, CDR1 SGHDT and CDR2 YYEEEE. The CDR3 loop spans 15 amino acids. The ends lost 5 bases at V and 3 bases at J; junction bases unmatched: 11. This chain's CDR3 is CASSSFRDSYYEQYF. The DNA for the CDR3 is TGTGCCAGCAGTAGCTTTAGGGACAGCTACTACGAGCAGTACTTC.

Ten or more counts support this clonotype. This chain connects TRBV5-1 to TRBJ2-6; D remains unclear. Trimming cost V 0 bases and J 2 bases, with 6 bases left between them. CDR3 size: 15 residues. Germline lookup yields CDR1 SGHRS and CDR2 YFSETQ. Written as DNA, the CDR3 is TGCGCCAGCAGCTTGGTGGAAACTGGGGCCAACGTCCTGACTTTC. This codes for CASSLVETGANVLTF. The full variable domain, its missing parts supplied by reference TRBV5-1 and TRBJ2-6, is KAGVTQTPRYLIKTRGQQVTLSCSPISGHRSVSWYQQTPGQGLQFLFEYFSETQRNKGNFPGRFSGRQFSNSRSEMNVSTLELGDSALYLCASSLVETGANVLTFGAGSRLTVL.

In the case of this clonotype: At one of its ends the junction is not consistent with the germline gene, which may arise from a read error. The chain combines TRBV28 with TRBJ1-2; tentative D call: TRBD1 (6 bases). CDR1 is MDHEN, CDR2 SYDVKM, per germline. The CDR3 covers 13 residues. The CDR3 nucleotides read TGTGCCAGCAGTGGGGCCAGGGGCTATGGCTACATCTTC. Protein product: CASSGARGYGYIF.

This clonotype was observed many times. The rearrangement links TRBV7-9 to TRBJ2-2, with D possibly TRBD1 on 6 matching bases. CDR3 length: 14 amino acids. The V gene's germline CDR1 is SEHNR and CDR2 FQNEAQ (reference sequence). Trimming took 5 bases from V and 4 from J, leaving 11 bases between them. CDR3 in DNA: TGTGCCAGCAGCCCTGGACAGATCACCGGGGAGCTGTTTTTT. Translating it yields CASSPGQITGELFF.

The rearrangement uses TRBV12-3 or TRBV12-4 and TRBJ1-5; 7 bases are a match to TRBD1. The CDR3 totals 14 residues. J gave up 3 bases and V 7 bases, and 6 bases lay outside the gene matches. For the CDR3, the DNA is TGTGCCAGCACCTCGGGACAGCCCAATCAGCCCCAGCATTTT. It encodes CASTSGQPNQPQHF.

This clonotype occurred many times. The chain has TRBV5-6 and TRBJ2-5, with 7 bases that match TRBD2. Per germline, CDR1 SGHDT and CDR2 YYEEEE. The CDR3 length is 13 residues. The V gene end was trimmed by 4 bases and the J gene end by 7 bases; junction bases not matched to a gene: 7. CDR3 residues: CASSPTGGWTQYF. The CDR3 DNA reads TGTGCCAGCAGCCCCACCGGGGGGTGGACCCAGTACTTC.

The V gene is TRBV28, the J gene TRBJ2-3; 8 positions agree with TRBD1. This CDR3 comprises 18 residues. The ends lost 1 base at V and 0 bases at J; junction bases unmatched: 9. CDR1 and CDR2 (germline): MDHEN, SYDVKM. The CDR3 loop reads CASSLSLQGAISTDTQYF. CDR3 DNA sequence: TGTGCCAGCAGTTTATCCCTCCAGGGGGCGATAAGCACAGATACGCAGTATTTT.

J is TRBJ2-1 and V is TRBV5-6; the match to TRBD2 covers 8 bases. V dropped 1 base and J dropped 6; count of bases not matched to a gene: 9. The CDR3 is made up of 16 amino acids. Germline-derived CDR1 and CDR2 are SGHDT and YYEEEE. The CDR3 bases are TGTGCCAGCAGCTTGCGAACTAGCGGAGGTCGCAATGAGCAGTTCTTC. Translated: CASSLRTSGGRNEQFF.

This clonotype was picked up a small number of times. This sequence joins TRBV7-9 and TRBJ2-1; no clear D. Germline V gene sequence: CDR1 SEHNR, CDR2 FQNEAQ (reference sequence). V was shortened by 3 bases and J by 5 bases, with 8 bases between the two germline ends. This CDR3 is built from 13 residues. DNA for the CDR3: TGTGCCAGCAGCTTGAACAACAACAATGAGCAGTTCTTC. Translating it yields CASSLNNNNEQFF.

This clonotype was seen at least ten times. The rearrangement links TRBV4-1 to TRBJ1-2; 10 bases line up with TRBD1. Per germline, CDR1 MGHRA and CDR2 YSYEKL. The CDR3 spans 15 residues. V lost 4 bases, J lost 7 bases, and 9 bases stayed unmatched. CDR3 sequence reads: CASSLAGTGDGGYTF. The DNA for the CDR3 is TGCGCCAGCAGCCTGGCCGGGACAGGGGACGGTGGCTACACCTTC.

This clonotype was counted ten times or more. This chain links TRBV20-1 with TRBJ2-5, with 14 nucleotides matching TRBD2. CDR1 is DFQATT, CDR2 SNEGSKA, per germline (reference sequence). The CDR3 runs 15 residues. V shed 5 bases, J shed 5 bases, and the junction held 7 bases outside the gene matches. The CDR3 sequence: CSAAGLAGGRETQYF. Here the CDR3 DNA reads TGCAGTGCTGCAGGACTAGCGGGGGGTCGGGAGACCCAGTACTTC.

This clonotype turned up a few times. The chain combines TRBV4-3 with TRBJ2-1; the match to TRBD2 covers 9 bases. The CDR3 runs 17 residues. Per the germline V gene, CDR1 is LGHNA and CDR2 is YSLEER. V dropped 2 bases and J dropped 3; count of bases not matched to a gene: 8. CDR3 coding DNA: TGCGCCAGCAGCCAACATTTAGCGGGGGAGGGCTACAATGAGCAGTTCTTC. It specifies CASSQHLAGEGYNEQFF.

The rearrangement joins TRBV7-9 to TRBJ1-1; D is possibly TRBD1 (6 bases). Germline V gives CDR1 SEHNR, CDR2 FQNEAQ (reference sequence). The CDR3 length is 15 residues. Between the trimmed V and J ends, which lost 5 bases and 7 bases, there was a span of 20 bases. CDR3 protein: CASSPRLGGLSEAFF. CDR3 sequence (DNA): TGTGCCAGCAGCCCCCGGCTAGGGGGGCTGAGTGAAGCTTTCTTT. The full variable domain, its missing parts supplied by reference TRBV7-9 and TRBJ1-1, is DTGVSQNPRHKITKRGQNVTFRCDPISEHNRLYWYRQTLGQGPEFLTYFQNEAQLEKSRLLSDRFSAERPKGSFSTLEIQRTEQGDSAMYLCASSPRLGGLSEAFFGQGTRLTVV.

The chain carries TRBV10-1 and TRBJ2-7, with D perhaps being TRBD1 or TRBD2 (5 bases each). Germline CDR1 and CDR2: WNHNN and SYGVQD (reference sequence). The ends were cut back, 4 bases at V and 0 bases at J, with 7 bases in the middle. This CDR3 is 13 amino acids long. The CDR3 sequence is CASSGGRSYEQYF. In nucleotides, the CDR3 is TGCGCCAGCAGTGGGGGACGCTCCTACGAGCAGTACTTC.

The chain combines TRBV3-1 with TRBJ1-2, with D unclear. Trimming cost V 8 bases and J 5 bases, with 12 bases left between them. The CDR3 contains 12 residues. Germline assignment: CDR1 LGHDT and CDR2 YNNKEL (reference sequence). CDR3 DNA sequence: TGTGCCAGCTACGGTGTTGTTTATGGCTACACCTTC. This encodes CASYGVVYGYTF.

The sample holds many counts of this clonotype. The DNA for the CDR3 is TGCGCCAGCAGCCAAGCGGGGGATGAAGCTTTCTTT. This gives the protein CASSQAGDEAFF. The chain uses TRBV4-1 and TRBJ1-1, with TRBD1 as a possible D gene (5 bases). The CDR3 has 12 residues. V dropped 1 base and J dropped 7 bases, with 7 bases sitting between them. CDR1 is MGHRA and CDR2 is YSYEKL in the germline V gene.

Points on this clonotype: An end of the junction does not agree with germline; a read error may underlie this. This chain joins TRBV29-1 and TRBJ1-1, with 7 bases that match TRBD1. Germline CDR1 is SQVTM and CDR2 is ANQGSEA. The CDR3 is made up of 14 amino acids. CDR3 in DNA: TGCAGCGTGGAAGAACAGGGGATGGGCACTGAAGCTTTCTTT. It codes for CSVEEQGMGTEAFF.

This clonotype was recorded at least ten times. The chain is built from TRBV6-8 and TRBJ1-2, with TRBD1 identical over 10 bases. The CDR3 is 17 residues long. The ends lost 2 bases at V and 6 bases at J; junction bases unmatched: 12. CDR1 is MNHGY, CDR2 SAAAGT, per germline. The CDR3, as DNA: TGTGCCAGCAGTTACGTCCCCCGGGGACAGGGGTCGGATGGCTACACCTTC. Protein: CASSYVPRGQGSDGYTF.